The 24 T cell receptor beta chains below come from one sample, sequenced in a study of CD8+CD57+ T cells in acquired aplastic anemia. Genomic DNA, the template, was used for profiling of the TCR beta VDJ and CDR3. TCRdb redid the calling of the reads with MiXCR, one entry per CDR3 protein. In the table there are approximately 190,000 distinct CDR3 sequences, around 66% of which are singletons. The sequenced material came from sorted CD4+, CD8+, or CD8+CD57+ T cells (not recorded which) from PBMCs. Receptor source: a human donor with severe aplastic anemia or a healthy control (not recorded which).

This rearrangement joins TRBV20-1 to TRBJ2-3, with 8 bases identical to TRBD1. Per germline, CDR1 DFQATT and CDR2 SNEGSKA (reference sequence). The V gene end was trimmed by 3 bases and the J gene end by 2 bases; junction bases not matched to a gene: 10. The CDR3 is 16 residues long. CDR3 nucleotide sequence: TGCAGTGCTAGTGCGTCCGGGACAGGCCTCACAGATACGCAGTATTTT. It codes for CSASASGTGLTDTQYF.

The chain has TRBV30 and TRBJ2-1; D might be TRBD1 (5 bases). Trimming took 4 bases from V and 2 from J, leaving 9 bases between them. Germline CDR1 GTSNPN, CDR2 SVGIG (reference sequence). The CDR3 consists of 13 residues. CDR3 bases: TGTGCCTGGACGGACATTACCTACAATGAGCAGTTCTTC. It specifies CAWTDITYNEQFF.

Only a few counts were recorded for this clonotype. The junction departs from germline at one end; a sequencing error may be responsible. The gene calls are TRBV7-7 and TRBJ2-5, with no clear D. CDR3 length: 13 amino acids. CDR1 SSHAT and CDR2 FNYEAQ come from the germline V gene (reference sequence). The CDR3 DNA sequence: TGTGCTAGCAGCTTGGGCAGTTTAGAGACCCAGTACTTC. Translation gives CASSLGSLETQYF.

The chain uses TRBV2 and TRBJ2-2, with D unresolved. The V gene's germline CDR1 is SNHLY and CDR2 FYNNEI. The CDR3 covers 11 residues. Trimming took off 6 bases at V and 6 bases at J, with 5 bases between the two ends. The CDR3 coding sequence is TGTGCCAGCAGCCCCCCCGGGGAGCTGTTTTTT. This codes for CASSPPGELFF. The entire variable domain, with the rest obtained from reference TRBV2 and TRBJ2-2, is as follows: EPEVTQTPSHQVTQMGQEVILRCVPISNHLYFYWYRQILGQKVEFLVSFYNNEISEKSEIFDDQFSVERPDGSNFTLKIRSTKLEDSAMYFCASSPPGELFFGEGSRLTVL.

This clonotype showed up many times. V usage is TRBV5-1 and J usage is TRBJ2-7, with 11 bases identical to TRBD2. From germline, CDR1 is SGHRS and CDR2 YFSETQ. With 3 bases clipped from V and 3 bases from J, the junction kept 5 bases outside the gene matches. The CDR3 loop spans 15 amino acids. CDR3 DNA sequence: TGCGCCAGCAGCTACGGGACTAGCGGAGTCTACGAGCAGTACTTC. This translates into CASSYGTSGVYEQYF.

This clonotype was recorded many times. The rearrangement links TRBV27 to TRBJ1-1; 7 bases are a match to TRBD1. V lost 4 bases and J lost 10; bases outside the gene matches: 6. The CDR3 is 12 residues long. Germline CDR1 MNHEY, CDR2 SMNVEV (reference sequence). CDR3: CASSYPQGTAFF. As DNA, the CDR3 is TGTGCCAGCAGTTACCCACAGGGGACAGCTTTCTTT.

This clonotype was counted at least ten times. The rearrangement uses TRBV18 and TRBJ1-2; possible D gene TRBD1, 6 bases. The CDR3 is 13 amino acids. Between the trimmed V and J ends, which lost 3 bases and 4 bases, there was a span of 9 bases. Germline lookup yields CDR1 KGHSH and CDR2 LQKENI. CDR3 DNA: TGTGCCAGCTCACCCCCAGGGGCCTATGGCTACACCTTC. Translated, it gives CASSPPGAYGYTF.

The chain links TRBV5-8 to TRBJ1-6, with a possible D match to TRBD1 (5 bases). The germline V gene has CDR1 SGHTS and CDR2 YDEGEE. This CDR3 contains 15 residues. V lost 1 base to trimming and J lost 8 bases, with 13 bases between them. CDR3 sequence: CASSLRQGLDSPLHF. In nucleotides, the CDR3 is TGTGCCAGCAGCTTGAGGCAGGGACTGGATTCACCCCTCCACTTT. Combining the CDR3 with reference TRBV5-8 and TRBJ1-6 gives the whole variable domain EAGVTQSPTHLIKTRGQQATLRCSPISGHTSVYWYQQALGLGLQFLLWYDEGEERNRGNFPPRFSGRQFPNYSSELNVNALELEDSALYLCASSLRQGLDSPLHFGNGTRLTVT.

CDR3 DNA: TGTGCCAGCAGTTTAGATAGTGGGAAATACGAGCAGTACTTC. Translating it yields CASSLDSGKYEQYF. V usage is TRBV12-3 or TRBV12-4 and J usage is TRBJ2-7; D not certain. The ends were cut back, 1 base at V and 4 bases at J, with 11 bases in the middle. This CDR3 has 14 amino acids.

The CDR3 here is CASSLWDSPRWSDTQYF. The CDR3 DNA sequence: TGTGCCAGCAGCTTATGGGACTCCCCCCGATGGTCAGATACGCAGTATTTT. The V call is TRBV7-9, the J call TRBJ2-3; maybe TRBD2 (6 bases). With 2 bases removed from V and 4 bases from J, the gap between germline ends came to 19 bases. Germline CDR1 SEHNR, CDR2 FQNEAQ (reference sequence). There are 17 residues in the CDR3.

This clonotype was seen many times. This CDR3 is CASSQDPMRIGVHEQYF. The CDR3 DNA sequence: TGTGCCAGCAGCCAAGATCCCATGAGGATCGGAGTCCACGAGCAGTACTTC. The chain couples TRBV3-1 to TRBJ2-7; D not resolved. V was pared by 0 bases and J by 5 bases, with 20 bases between. This CDR3 is built from 17 residues. Germline lookup yields CDR1 LGHDT and CDR2 YNNKEL (reference sequence).

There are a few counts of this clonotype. CDR3 protein: CASSYLAMSYEQYF. In DNA form, the CDR3 reads TGTGCCAGCAGTTACCTAGCGATGTCCTACGAGCAGTACTTC. J is TRBJ2-7 and V is TRBV6-6; tentative D call: TRBD2 (6 bases). Germline lookup yields CDR1 MNHNY and CDR2 SVGAGI (reference sequence). The CDR3 is 14 residues long. V was shortened by 2 bases and J by 1 base, with 9 bases between the two germline ends.

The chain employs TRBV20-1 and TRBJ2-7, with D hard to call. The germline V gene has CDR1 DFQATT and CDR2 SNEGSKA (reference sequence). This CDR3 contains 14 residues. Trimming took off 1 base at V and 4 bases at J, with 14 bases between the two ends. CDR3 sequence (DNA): TGCAGTGCTAGAGCGGGCGCCTGGGGTTACGAGCAGTACTTC. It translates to CSARAGAWGYEQYF.

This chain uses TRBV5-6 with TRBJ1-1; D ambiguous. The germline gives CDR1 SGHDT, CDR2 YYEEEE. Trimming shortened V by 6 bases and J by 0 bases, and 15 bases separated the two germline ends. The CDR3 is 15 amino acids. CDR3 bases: TGTGCCAGCACCCGCGGGCAGGCCATGAACACTGAAGCTTTCTTT. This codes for CASTRGQAMNTEAFF.

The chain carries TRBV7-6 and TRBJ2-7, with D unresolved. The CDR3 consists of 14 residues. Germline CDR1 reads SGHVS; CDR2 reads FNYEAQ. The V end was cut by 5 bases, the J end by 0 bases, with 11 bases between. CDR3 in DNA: TGTGCCAGCAGCCGAACGGACGGCTCCTACGAGCAGTACTTC. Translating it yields CASSRTDGSYEQYF. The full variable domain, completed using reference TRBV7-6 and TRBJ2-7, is GAGVSQSPRYKVTKRGQDVALRCDPISGHVSLYWYRQALGQGPEFLTYFNYEAQQDKSGLPNDRFSAERPEGSISTLTIQRTEQRDSAMYRCASSRTDGSYEQYFGPGTRLTVT.

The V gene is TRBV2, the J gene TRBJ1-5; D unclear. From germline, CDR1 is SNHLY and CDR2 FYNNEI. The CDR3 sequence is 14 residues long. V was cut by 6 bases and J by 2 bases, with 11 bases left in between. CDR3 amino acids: CASSREAGNQPQHF. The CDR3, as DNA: TGTGCCAGCAGCCGCGAGGCGGGCAATCAGCCCCAGCATTTT.

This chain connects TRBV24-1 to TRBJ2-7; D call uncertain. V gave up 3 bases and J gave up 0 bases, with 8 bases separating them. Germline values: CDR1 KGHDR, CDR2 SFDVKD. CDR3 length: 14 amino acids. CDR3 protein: CATSDPRSSYEQYF. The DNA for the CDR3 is TGTGCCACCAGTGATCCCCGCAGCTCCTACGAGCAGTACTTC.

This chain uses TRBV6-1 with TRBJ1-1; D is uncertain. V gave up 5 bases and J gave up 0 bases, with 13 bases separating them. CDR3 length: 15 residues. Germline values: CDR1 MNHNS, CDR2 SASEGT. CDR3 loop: CASSYWASMNTEAFF. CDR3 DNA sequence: TGTGCCAGCAGTTACTGGGCTTCGATGAACACTGAAGCTTTCTTT.

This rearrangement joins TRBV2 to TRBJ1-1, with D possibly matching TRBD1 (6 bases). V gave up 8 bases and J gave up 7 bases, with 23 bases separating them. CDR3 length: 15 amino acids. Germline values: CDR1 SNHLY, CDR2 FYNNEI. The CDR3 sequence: CASSREAGGAYEAFF. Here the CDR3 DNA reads TGTGCCAGCTCGCGCGAAGCGGGGGGCGCGTATGAAGCTTTCTTT.

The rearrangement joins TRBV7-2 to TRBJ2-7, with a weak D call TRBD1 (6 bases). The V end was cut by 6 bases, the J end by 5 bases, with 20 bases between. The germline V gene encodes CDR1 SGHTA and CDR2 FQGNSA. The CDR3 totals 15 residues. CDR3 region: CASSFLTGRGHEQYF. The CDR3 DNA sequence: TGTGCCAGCAGTTTTTTGACAGGTCGAGGGCACGAGCAGTACTTC.

CDR3 residues: CSAGDRGSLYEQYF. CDR3 DNA: TGCAGTGCTGGGGACAGGGGGTCTTTATACGAGCAGTACTTC. V and J are TRBV20-1 and TRBJ2-7; 11 nucleotides line up with TRBD1. CDR1 DFQATT and CDR2 SNEGSKA come from the germline V gene (reference sequence). CDR3 length: 14 residues. V was clipped by 5 bases and J by 4 bases; unmatched bases: 7.

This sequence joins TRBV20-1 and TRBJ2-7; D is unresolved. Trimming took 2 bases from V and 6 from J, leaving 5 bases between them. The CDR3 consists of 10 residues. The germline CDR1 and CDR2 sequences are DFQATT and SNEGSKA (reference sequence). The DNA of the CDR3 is TGCAGTGCTAGAAGGGTCGAGCAGTACTTC. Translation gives CSARRVEQYF.

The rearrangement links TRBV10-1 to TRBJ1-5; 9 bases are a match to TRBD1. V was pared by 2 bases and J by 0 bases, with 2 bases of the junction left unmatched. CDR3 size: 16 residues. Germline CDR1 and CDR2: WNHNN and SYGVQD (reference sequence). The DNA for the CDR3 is TGCGCCAGCAGTGAGGGGACAGGGAATAGCAATCAGCCCCAGCATTTT. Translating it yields CASSEGTGNSNQPQHF.

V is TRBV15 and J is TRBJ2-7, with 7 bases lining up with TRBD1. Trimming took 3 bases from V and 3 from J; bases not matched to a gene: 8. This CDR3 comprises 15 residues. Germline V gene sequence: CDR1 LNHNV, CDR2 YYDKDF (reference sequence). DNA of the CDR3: TGTGCCACCAGCAGGGAAGCAGGGGGAGTCTACGAGCAGTACTTC. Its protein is CATSREAGGVYEQYF.